This record looks at one TCR beta chain sequence and its context. Its antigen remains unknown. This sample is part of a study of PD-L1 blockade in urothelial cancer. Study information: Analyzed time points were 3 weeks (second dose) and 6 weeks after therapy began. The study's findings and limits: Durable benefit accompanied greater 3-week expansion of tumor-associated blood clones.

Sequencing was performed with immunoSEQ multiplex PCR; in TCRdb, only in-frame clones are kept and a portion is missing. The sample yields more than 60,000 clones, 88% seen once. V was clipped by 2 bases and J by 4 bases; unmatched bases: 12. CDR1 and CDR2 from the germline V gene are SGHRS and YFSETQ. The length of the CDR3 is 17 residues. Time point specified: peripheral blood 6 weeks after treatment start. Pretreatment and on-treatment blood mononuclear cell samples were taken, totaling between 1 and 8 time points per patient. V is TRBV5-1 and J is TRBJ2-1; 7 bases match TRBD1. The input for sequencing was PBMCs, taken around atezolizumab (anti-PD-L1) treatment. The sequence derives from a man in his sixties with urothelial cancer. The CDR3 DNA sequence: TGCGCCAGCAGCTTCAGGCCGGCGACAGGGAGATACAATGAGCAGTTCTTC. Its translation: CASSFRPATGRYNEQFF.